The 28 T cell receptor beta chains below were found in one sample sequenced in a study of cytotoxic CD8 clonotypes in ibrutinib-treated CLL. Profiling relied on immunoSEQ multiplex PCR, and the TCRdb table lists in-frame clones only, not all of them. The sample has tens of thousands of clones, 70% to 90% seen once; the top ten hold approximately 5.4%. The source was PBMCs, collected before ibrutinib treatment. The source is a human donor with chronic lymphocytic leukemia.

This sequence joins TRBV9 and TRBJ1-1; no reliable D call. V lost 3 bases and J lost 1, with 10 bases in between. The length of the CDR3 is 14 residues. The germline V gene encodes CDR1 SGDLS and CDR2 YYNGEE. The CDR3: CASSGPGRNTEAFF. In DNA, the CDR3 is TGTGCCAGCAGCGGACCGGGAAGGAACACTGAAGCTTTCTTT.

CDR3 sequence: CASSYSSREDQPQHF. Here the CDR3 DNA reads TGTGCCAGCAGTTACTCGAGCAGGGAGGATCAGCCCCAGCATTTT. V is TRBV6-6 and J is TRBJ1-5; a weak D match, TRBD1 (5 bases). This CDR3 region has 15 residues. Germline V gene lookup returns CDR1 MNHNY and CDR2 SVGAGI (reference sequence). Trimming removed 0 bases at V and 5 bases at J, with 11 bases between.

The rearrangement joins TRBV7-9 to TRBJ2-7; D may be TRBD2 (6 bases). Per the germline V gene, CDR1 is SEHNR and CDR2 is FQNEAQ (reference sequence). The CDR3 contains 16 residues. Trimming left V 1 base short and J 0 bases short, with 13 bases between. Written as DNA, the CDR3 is TGTGCCAGCAGCTTAGGGGGCGGGGCCTTCTCCTACGAGCAGTACTTC. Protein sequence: CASSLGGGAFSYEQYF. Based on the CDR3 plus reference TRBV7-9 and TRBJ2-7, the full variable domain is DTGVSQNPRHKITKRGQNVTFRCDPISEHNRLYWYRQTLGQGPEFLTYFQNEAQLEKSRLLSDRFSAERPKGSFSTLEIQRTEQGDSAMYLCASSLGGGAFSYEQYFGPGTRLTVT.

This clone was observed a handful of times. CDR3 in amino acids: CASSQAGVMNTEAFF. The DNA of the CDR3 is TGCGCCAGCAGCCAAGCGGGAGTCATGAACACTGAAGCTTTCTTT. The J gene is TRBJ1-1, the V gene TRBV5-1; no definite D call. The CDR3 sequence is 15 residues long. The ends were cut back, 4 bases at V and 0 bases at J, with 13 bases in the middle. The germline V gene has CDR1 SGHRS and CDR2 YFSETQ.

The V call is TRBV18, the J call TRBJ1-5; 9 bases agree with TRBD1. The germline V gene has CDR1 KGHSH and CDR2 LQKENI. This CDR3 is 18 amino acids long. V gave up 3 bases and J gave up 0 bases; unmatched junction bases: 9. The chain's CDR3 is CASSPSSTGGYSNQPQHF. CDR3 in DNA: TGTGCCAGCTCACCTTCCTCGACAGGGGGTTATAGCAATCAGCCCCAGCATTTT. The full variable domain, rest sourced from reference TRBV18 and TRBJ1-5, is NAGVMQNPRHLVRRRGQEARLRCSPMKGHSHVYWYRQLPEEGLKFMVYLQKENIIDESGMPKERFSAEFPKEGPSILRIQQVVRGDSAAYFCASSPSSTGGYSNQPQHFGDGTRLSIL.

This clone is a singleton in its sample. Here the CDR3 reads CASTYGVGFYSYEQYF. CDR3 DNA sequence: TGTGCCAGCACCTACGGGGTGGGATTCTACTCCTACGAGCAGTACTTC. The chain combines TRBV7-9 with TRBJ2-7; TRBD2 is a possible D gene (5 bases). The CDR3 has 16 amino acids. Per the germline V gene, CDR1 is SEHNR and CDR2 is FQNEAQ (reference sequence). V lost 7 bases, J lost 0 bases, and 19 bases lay in between. The full variable domain, its missing parts supplied by reference TRBV7-9 and TRBJ2-7, is DTGVSQNPRHKITKRGQNVTFRCDPISEHNRLYWYRQTLGQGPEFLTYFQNEAQLEKSRLLSDRFSAERPKGSFSTLEIQRTEQGDSAMYLCASTYGVGFYSYEQYFGPGTRLTVT.

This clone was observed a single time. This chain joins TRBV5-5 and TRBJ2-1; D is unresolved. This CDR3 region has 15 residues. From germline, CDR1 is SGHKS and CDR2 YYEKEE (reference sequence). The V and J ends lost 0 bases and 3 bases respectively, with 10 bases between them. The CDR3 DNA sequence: TGTGCCAGCAGCTTGGTGAGTAATCGCTACAATGAGCAGTTCTTC. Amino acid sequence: CASSLVSNRYNEQFF.

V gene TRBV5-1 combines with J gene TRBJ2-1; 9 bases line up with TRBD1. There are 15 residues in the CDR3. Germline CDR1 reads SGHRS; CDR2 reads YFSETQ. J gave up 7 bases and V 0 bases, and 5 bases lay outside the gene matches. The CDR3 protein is CASSLEGQGSNEQFF. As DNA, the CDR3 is TGCGCCAGCAGCTTGGAGGGACAGGGATCAAATGAGCAGTTCTTC.

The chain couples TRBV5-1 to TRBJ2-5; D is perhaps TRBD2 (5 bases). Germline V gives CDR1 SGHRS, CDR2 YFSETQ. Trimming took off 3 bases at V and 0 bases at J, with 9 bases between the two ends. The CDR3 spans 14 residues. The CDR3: CASSYGGYQETQYF. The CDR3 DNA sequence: TGCGCCAGCAGCTACGGAGGATACCAAGAGACCCAGTACTTC.

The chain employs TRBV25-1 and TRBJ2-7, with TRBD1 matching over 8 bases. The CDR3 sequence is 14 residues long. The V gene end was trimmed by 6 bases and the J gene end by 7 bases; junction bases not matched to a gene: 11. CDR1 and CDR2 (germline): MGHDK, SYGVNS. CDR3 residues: CASRPTGATGEQYF. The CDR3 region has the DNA TGTGCCAGCAGACCGACAGGGGCGACGGGGGAGCAGTACTTC.

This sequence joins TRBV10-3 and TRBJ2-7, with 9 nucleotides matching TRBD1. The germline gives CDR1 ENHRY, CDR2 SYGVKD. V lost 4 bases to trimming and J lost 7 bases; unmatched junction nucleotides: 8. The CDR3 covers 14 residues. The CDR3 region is CAISAQQGAEEQYF. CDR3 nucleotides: TGTGCCATCAGTGCACAACAGGGGGCTGAGGAGCAGTACTTC.

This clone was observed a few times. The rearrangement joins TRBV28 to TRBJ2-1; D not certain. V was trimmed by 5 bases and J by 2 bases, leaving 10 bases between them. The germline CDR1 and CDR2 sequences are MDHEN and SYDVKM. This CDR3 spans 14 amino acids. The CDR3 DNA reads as TGTGCCAGCAGTCCTGAACGGGCCTACAATGAGCAGTTCTTC. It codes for CASSPERAYNEQFF.

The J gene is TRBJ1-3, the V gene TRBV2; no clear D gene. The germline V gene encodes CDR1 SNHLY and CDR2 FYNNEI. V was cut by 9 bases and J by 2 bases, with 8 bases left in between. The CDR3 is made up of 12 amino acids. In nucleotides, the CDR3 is TGTGCCAGTAGGAGTACTGGAAACACCATATATTTT. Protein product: CASRSTGNTIYF.

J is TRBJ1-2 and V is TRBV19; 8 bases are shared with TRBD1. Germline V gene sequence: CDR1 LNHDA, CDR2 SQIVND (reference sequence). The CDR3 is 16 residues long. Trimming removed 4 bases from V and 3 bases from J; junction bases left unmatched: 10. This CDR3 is CASSTDRGGSDYGYTF. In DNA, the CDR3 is TGTGCCAGTAGTACTGACAGGGGAGGGTCGGACTATGGCTACACCTTC.

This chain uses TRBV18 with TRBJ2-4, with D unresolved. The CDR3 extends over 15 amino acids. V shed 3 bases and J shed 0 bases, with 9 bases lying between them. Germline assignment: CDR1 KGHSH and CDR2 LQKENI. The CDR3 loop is CASSPTLGAKNIQYF. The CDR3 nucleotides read TGTGCCAGCTCACCCACCCTCGGAGCCAAAAACATTCAGTACTTC.

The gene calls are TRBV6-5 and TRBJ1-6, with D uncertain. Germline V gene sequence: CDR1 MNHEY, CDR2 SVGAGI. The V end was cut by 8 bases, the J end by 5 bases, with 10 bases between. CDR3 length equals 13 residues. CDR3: CASGTEHNSPLHF. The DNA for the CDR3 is TGTGCCAGCGGAACGGAGCATAATTCACCCCTCCACTTT.

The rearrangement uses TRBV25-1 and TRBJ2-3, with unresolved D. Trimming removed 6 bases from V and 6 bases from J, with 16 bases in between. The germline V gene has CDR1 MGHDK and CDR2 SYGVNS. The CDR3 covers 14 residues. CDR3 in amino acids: CASSVGGPADTQYF. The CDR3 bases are TGTGCCAGCAGCGTCGGTGGGCCAGCGGATACGCAGTATTTT.

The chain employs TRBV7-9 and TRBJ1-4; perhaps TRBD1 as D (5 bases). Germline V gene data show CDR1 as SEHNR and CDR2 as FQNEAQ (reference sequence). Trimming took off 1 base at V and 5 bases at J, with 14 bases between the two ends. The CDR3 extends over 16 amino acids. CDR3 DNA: TGTGCCAGCAGCTTAGGAGGGGCCAGTTGGAATGAAAAACTGTTTTTT. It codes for CASSLGGASWNEKLFF.

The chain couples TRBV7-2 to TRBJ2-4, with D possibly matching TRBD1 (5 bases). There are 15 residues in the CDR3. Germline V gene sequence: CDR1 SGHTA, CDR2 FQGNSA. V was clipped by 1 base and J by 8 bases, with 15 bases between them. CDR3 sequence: CASSLVSGPADIQYF. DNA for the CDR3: TGTGCCAGCAGCTTAGTTTCAGGGCCCGCCGACATTCAGTACTTC.

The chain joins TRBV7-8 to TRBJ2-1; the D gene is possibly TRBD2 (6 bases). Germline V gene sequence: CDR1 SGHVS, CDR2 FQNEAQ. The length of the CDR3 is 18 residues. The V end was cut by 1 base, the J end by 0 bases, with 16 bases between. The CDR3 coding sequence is TGTGCCAGCAGCTTAGAAGTTCGCGGGACGCTCTCCTACAATGAGCAGTTCTTC. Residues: CASSLEVRGTLSYNEQFF.

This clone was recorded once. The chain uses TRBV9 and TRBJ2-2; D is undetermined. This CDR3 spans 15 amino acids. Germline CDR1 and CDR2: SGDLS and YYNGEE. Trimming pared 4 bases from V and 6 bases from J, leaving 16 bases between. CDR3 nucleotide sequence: TGTGCCAGCAGCTTTCGCGGACGAGAGGCCGGGGAGCTGTTTTTT. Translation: CASSFRGREAGELFF. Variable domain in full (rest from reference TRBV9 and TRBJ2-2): DSGVTQTPKHLITATGQRVTLRCSPRSGDLSVYWYQQSLDQGLQFLIQYYNGEERAKGNILERFSAQQFPDLHSELNLSSLELGDSALYFCASSFRGREAGELFFGEGSRLTVL.

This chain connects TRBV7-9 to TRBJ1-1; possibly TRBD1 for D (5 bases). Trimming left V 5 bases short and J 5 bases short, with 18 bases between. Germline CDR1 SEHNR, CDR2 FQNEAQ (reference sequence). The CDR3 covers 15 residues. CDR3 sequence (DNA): TGTGCCAGCAGCCCGGATGGGGGTCGACAGACTGAAGCTTTCTTT. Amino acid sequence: CASSPDGGRQTEAFF.

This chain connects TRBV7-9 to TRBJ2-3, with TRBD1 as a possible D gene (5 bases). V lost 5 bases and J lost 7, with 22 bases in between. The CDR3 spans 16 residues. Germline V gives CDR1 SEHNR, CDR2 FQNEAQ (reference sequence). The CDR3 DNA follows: TGTGCCAGCAGCGCCTCGAAGGGGTCGACCTTGAATACGCAGTATTTT. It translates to CASSASKGSTLNTQYF.

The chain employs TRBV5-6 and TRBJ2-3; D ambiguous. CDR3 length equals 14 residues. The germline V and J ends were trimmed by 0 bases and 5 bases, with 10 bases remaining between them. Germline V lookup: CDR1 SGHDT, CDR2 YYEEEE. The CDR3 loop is CASSLAGLGDTQYF. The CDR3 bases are TGTGCCAGCAGCTTGGCCGGCCTTGGAGATACGCAGTATTTT. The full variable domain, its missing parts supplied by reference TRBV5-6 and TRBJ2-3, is DAGVTQSPTHLIKTRGQQVTLRCSPKSGHDTVSWYQQALGQGPQFIFQYYEEEERQRGNFPDRFSGHQFPNYSSELNVNALLLGDSALYLCASSLAGLGDTQYFGPGTRLTVL.

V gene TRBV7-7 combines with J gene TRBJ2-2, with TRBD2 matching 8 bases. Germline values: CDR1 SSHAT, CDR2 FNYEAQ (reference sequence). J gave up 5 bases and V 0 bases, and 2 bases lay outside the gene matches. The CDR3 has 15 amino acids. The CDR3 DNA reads TGTGCCAGCAGCTTAGCACGGGAGGGAACCGGGGAGCTGTTTTTT. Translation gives CASSLAREGTGELFF.

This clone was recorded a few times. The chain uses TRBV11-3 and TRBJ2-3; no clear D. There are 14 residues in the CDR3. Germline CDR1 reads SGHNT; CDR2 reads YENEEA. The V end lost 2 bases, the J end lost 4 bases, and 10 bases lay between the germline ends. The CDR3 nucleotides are TGTGCCAGCAGCTTACAGTTGAGCGCAGATACGCAGTATTTT. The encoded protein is CASSLQLSADTQYF. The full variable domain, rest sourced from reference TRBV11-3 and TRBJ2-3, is EAGVVQSPRYKIIEKKQPVAFWCNPISGHNTLYWYLQNLGQGPELLIRYENEEAVDDSQLPKDRFSAERLKGVDSTLKIQPAELGDSAVYLCASSLQLSADTQYFGPGTRLTVL.

In DNA form, the CDR3 reads TGTGCCAGCAGCTCAGGGGGACGGGGGCGTACGTCTGGCTACACCTTC. This encodes CASSSGGRGRTSGYTF. The chain has TRBV9 and TRBJ1-2; 7 positions match TRBD1. The CDR3 is 16 amino acids. CDR1 and CDR2 (germline): SGDLS, YYNGEE. The trim removed 4 bases at V and 7 bases at J, leaving 16 bases unmatched.

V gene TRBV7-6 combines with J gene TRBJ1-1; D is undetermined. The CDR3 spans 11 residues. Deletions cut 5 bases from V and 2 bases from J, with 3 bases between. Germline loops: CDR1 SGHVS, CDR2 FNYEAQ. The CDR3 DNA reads TGTGCCAGCAGCCAAAACACTGAAGCTTTCTTT. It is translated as CASSQNTEAFF.